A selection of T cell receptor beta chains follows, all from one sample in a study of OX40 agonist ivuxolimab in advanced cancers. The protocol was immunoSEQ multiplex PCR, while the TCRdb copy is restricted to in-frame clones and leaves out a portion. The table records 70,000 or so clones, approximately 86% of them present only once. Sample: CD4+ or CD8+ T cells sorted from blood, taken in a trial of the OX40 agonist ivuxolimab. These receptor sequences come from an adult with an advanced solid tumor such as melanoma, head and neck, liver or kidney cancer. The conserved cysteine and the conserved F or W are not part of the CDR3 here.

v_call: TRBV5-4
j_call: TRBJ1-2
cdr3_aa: ASSSWPRGRYGYT

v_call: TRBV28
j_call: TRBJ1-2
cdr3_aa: AIRVGGSVYGYT

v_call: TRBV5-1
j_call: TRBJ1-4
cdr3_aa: ASSPGEGAVGEKLF

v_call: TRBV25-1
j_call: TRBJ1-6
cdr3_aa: ASSPVEGRSPLH

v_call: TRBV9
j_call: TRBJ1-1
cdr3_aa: ASSVANNEAF

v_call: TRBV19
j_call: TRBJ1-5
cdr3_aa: ASGREASNQPQH

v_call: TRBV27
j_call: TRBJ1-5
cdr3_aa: ASSFRGDSNQPQH

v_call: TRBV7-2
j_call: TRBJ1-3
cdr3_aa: ASSQGDRGAGNTIY

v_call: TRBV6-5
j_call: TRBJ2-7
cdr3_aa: ASSQDTGSKQY

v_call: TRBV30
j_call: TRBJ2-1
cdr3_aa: AWRGGGGEQF

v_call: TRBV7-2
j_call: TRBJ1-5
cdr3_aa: ASSLKEGQGHQPQH

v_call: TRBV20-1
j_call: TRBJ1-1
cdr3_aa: TARPGAKAF

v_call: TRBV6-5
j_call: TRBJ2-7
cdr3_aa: ASSLRTSYEQY

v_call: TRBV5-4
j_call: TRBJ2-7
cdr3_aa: ASSYQGYEQY

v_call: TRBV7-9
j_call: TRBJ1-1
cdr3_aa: ASSAQVNTEAF

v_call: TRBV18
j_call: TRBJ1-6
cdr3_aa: ASSPLGPRTGSLNSPLH

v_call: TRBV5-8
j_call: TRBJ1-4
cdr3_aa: ASSLGQGATNEKLF

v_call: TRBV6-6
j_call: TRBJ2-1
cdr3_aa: ASGLDSYNEQF

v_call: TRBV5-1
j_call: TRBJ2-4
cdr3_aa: ASSFSGTGALNIQY

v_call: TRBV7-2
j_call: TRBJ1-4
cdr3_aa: ASSFQGFREKLF

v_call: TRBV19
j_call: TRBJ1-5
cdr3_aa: ARQGAWQPQH

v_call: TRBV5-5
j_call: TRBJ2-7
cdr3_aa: ASSVPGRRSYEQY

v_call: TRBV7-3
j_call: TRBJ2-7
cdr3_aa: ASSLYAGGAYEQY

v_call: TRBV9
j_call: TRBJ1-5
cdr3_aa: ASSGKQQDWAQH

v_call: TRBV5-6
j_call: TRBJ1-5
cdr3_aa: ASSFGRLTNQPQH

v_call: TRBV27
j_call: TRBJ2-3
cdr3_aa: ASSFSPGGITQY

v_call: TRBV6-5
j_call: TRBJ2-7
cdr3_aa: ASRRQGASYEQY

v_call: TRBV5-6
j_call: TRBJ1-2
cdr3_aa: ASSLNSLANYGYT

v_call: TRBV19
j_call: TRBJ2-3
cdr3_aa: ASNPRQGPTDTQY

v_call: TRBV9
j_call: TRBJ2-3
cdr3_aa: ASSWGGTDTQY

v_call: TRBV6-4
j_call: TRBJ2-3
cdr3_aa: ASSVGRGGPDTQY

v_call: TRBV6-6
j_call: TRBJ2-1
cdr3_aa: ASSYPPNDEQF

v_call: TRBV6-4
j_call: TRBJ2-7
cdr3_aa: ASRAPAYEQY

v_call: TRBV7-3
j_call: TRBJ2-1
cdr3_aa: ASSWTASSYNEQF

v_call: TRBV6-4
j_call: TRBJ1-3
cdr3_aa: ASSTKLRTGDTSDGNTIY

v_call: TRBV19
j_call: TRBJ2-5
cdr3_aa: ASLGVRETQY

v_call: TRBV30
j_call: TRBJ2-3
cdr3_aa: AWSVLLAGDTQY

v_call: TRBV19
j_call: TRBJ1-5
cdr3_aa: ASRRTLSNQPQH

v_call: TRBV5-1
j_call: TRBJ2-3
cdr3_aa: ASSLMSTQY

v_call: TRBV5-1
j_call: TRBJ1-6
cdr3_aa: ASSGQVLENSPLH

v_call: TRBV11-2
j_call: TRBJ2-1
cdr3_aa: ASSLGVSQF

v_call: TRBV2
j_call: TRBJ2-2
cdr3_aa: ASSEVQDGELF

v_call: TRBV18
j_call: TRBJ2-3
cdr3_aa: ASSLDQSITDTQY

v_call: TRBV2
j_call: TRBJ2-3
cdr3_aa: ASSALRQGVTDTQY

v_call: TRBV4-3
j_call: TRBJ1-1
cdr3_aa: ASSQDRGLEAF

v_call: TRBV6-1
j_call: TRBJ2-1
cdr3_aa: ASSFANEQF

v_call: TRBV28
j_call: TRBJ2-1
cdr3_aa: ASSFPLRYNEQF

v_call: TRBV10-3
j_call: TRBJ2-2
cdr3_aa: AISEVAGPNTGELF

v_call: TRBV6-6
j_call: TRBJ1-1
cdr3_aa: ASSYYRGTEAF